This TCR beta chain was sequenced in a study of long-term antiretroviral therapy in people with HIV (dated by TCRdb to the early 2020s). Background on the whole study: The earliest samples were collected about a decade before the 2015 WHO recommendation for immediate ART, when ART was typically delayed until CD4 counts fell. A retrospective serial study tested whether ART initiation and durable HIV suppression were associated with changes in peripheral blood TRB repertoire composition and diversity. A total of 192 cryopreserved PBMC samples were contributed to the cohort by 30 adults with confirmed HIV infection, with samples collected serially over a mean of approximately 6 years (range 1-12). No cross-contamination during QIAcube processing was shown when test extractions of a monoclonal T-cell line were performed alongside roughly 30 polyclonal samples. Among the 25 to 35 participants with HIV, around ten were female.

To be included, a participant needed at least one PBMC sample from before ART initiation plus at least two post-ART samples. Every participant with HIV received treatment in the United States of America. Cryopreserved samples of about 0.9-11 million PBMC were thawed and washed before DNA extraction. At the time of the earliest PBMC sample, participants with HIV were aged between roughly 20 and 54 years. PBMC samples were contributed by each participant from 1-4 timepoints before ART initiation and 2-8 timepoints after ART initiation, with a median of 7 samples. For every participant, serial HIV viral load, CD4+ T-cell count, ART history and demographic data were obtained. Using a Qiagen kit on a QIAcube, genomic DNA was extracted from unsorted PBMC, with samples processed in batches of 12. The germline V gene (reference sequence) yields MNHEY for CDR1 and SMNVEV for CDR2. The cysteine opens and the phenylalanine closes a CDR3 of 13 amino acids. The CDR3 DNA has 39 bases and is translated from base 1. The germline ends are 6 bases apart after V is trimmed by 6 bases and J by 1 base.

Beyond this particular receptor, the publication reports: A significant increase in TRB diversity was found to be associated with ART initiation, although TRB diversity was observed to remain significantly below that of transplant donor controls even after long-term ART. At every time point, the repertoire was dominated by expanded TRB clones first identified before ART initiation, although this dominance fluctuated and, in many PLHIV, declined after ART. Inferences about post-ART repertoire changes were limited because no data were available on ART adherence, viral resistance or therapy changes. Limited PBMC availability meant only the TCR beta chain was sequenced, without alpha chain pairing. The samples span the years 2004 to 2017, and the ART regimens used at that time may not be as effective as current regimens. Unsorted PBMC were profiled instead of sorted CD4+ and CD8+ T cells because pre-ART samples had limited cell numbers. CDR3 length ranges in HIV repertoires were narrower than in controls, and network structure suggested an antigen-experienced repertoire with only a slight naive shift after ART.

Sequencing of the TRB variable region was done with the immunoSEQ hsTCRB v3.0 assay at survey level resolution. TRB sequencing targeted a depth of about 40,000-50,000 T-cell genomes per sample. Pooled TRB libraries were sequenced on an Illumina MiSeq with a v3 150-cycle kit. The authors processed their data as follows. Repertoire analysis was performed in R inside a reproducible Nextflow workflow that covered QC, data transformation and analysis. LymphoSeq2, an R package for exploring AIRR-Seq data, was used to implement custom analyses. Four samples yielding fewer than 5000 total TRB sequences were excluded, leaving 188 analyzed HIV repertoires. Of the 188 retained HIV repertoires, 55 to 60 were collected before and 129 after ART initiation. Repertoires were downsampled to 5000 TRB nucleotide sequences, and summary statistics were averaged over 100 downsampling iterations. The analysis kept only TRB sequences whose CDR3 regions were at least seven amino acids long. A Shannon entropy-derived clonality score and the Gini coefficient were used to measure diversity. In the repertoire networks, any two of the top 5000 CDR3 amino acid sequences were connected whenever the two sequences differed by an edit distance of one. GLIPH2 predicted antigen specificity groups and MHC restriction for TRB CDR3 amino acid sequences. To flag known CMV, EBV, HIV or tissue antigen associations, CDR3 amino acid sequences were matched against VDJdb and McPAS-TCR. Pre-ART, post-ART and control groups were compared with Wilcoxon signed-rank tests and Holm-Bonferroni correction. TCRdb stores this immuneACCESS table with in-frame sequences only. Part of the clones is absent; in the studies checked, under half of the shortfall reflects unresolved V genes, and no reason is known for the rest. Clone size and the V and J calls come from that table; the DNA yielded D and trimming. The sample profile shows 30,000 to 40,000 clones; about three quarters of them were found once. The ten top clones hold roughly 7.1% of the sample.

Details on this clone: Its antigen specificity is not known. No base quality values were provided; no much bigger clone lies one nucleotide off.

This receptor was taken from a woman aged 45-60 years with HIV. The chain joins TRBV27 to TRBJ2-2; the D gene remains uncertain. The input for sequencing was unsorted PBMCs, taken 2 years after starting antiretroviral therapy. The DNA sequence is as follows: TGTGCCAGCAGGTTGTTGAACACCGGGGAGCTGTTTTTT. Its translation is CASRLLNTGELFF.